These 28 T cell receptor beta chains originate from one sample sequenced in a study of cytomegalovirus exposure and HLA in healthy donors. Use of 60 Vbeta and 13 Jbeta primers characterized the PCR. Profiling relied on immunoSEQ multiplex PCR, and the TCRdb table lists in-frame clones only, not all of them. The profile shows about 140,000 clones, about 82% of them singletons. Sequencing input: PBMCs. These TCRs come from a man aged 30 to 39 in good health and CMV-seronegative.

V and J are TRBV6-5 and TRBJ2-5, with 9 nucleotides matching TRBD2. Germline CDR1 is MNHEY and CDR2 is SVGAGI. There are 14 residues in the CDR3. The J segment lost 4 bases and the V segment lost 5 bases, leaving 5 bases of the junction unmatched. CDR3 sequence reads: CASSPLAGIETQYF. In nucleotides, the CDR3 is TGTGCCAGCAGTCCCCTAGCGGGGATAGAGACCCAGTACTTC.

CDR3 loop: CASGQENTGELFF. The CDR3 bases are TGTGCCAGCGGACAGGAAAACACCGGGGAGCTGTTTTTT. V usage is TRBV9 and J usage is TRBJ2-2; 7 bases are shared with TRBD1. The CDR3 extends over 13 amino acids. V was clipped by 7 bases and J by 2 bases; unmatched bases: 2. Per the germline V gene, CDR1 is SGDLS and CDR2 is YYNGEE.

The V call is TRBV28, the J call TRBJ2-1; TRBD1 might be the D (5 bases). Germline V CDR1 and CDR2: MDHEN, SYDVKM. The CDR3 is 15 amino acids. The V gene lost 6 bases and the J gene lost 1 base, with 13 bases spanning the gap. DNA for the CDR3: TGTGCCAGCAGGCGAGACAGAGTTTCCTACAATGAGCAGTTCTTC. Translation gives CASRRDRVSYNEQFF.

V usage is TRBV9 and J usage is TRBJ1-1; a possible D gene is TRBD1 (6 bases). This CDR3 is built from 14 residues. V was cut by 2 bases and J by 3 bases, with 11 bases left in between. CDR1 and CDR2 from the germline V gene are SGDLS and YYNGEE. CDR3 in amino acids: CASSVNRVDTEAFF. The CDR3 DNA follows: TGTGCCAGCAGCGTGAACAGGGTTGACACTGAAGCTTTCTTT.

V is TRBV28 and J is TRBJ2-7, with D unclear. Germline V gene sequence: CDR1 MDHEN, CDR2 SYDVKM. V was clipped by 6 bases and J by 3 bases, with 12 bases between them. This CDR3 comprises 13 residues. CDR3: CASRTSVDYEQYF. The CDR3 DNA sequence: TGTGCCAGCAGAACGTCCGTAGACTACGAGCAGTACTTC.

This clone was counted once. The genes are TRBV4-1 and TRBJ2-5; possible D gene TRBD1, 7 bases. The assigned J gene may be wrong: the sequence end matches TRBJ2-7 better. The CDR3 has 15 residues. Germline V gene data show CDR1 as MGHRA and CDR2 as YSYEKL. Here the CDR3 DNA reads TGCGCCAGCAGCGAGTGGAGGGGGCGACTCTACGAGCAGTACTTC. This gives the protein CASSEWRGRLYEQYF.

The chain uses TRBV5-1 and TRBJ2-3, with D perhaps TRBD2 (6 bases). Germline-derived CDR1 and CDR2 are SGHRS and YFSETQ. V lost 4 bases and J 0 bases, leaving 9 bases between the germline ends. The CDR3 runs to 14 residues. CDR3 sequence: CASSTTSSTDTQYF. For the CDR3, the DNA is TGCGCCAGCAGCACTACTAGCAGCACAGATACGCAGTATTTT. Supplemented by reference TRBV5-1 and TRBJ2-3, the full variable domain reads KAGVTQTPRYLIKTRGQQVTLSCSPISGHRSVSWYQQTPGQGLQFLFEYFSETQRNKGNFPGRFSGRQFSNSRSEMNVSTLELGDSALYLCASSTTSSTDTQYFGPGTRLTVL.

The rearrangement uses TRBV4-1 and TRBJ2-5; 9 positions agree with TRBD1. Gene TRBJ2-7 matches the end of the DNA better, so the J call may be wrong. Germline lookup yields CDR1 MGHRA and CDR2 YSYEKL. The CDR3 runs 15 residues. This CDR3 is CASSQGQGSVYEQYF. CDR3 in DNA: TGCGCCAGCAGCCAGGGACAGGGTAGTGTATACGAGCAGTACTTC.

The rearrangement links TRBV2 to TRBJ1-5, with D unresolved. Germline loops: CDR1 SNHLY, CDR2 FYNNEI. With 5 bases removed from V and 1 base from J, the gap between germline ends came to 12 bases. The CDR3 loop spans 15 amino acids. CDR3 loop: CASSYSSRSNQPQHF. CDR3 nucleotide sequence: TGTGCCAGCAGTTACTCCTCGAGAAGCAATCAGCCCCAGCATTTT.

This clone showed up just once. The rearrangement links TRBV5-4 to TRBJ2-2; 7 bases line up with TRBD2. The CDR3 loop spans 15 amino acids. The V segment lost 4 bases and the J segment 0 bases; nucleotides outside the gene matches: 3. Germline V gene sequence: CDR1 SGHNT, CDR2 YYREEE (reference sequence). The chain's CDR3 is CASSRGGTNTGELFF. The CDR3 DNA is TGTGCCAGCAGCCGCGGGGGTACGAACACCGGGGAGCTGTTTTTT.

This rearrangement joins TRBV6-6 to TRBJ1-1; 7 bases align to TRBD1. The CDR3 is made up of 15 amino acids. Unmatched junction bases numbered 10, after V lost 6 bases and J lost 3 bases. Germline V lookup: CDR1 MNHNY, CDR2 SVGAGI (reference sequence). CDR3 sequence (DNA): TGTGCCAGCAGCCTAGACAGGGCTTGGGACACTGAAGCTTTCTTT. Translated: CASSLDRAWDTEAFF.

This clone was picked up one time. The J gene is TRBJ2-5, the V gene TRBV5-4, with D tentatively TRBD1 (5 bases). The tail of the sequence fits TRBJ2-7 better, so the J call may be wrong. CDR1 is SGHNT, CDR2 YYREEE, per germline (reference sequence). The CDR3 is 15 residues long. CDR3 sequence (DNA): TGTGCCAGCACCCTCGGTGGGGCAGCCGGCTACGAGCAGTACTTC. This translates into CASTLGGAAGYEQYF.

In DNA form, the CDR3 reads TGTGCCAGCCGAGTCGAGTTCACAGATACGCAGTATTTT. As protein: CASRVEFTDTQYF. The chain employs TRBV2 and TRBJ2-3; D gene uncertain. Germline V gene sequence: CDR1 SNHLY, CDR2 FYNNEI. V dropped 8 bases and J dropped 2 bases, with 11 bases sitting between them. This CDR3 has 13 residues.

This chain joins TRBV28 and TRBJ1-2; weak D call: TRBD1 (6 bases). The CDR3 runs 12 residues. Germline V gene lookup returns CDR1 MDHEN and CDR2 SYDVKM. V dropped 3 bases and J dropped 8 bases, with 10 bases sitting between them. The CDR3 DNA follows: TGTGCCAGCAGTTTGACAGGAAGAGGCTACACCTTC. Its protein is CASSLTGRGYTF.

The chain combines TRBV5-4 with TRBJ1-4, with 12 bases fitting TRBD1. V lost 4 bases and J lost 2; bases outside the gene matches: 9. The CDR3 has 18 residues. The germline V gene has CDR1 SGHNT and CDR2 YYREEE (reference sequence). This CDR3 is CASSRTGTGGATNEKLFF. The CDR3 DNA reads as TGTGCCAGCAGCCGGACCGGGACAGGGGGCGCGACTAATGAAAAACTGTTTTTT.

The CDR3 is CASNWGGQETQYF. The CDR3 DNA reads as TGCGCCAGCAACTGGGGGGGACAAGAGACCCAGTACTTC. V gene TRBV5-1 combines with J gene TRBJ2-5; TRBD2 aligns across 7 bases. V gave up 6 bases and J gave up 2 bases; unmatched junction bases: 4. The CDR3 sequence is 13 residues long. Germline assignment: CDR1 SGHRS and CDR2 YFSETQ.

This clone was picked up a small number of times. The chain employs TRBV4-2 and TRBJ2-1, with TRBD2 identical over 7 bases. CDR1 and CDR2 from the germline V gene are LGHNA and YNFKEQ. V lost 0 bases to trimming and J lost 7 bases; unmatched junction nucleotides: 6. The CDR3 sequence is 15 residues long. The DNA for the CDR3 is TGTGCCAGCAGCCAAGAAACGGGAGGACGGAATGAGCAGTTCTTC. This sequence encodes CASSQETGGRNEQFF.

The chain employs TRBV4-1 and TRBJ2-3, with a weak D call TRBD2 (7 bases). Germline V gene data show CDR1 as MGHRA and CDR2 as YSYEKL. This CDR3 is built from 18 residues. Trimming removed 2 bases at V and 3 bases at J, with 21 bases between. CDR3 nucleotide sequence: TGCGCCAGCAGCCAACCCCTTCCGGGGGGCGCAGGAACAGATACGCAGTATTTT. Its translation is CASSQPLPGGAGTDTQYF.

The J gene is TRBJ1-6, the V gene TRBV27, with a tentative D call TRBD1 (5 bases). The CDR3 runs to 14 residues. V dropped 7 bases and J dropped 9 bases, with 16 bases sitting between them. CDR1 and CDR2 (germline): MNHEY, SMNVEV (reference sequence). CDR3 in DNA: TGTGCCAGCACTTCCTCGGGGGTTCGTTCACCCCTCCACTTT. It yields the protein CASTSSGVRSPLHF.

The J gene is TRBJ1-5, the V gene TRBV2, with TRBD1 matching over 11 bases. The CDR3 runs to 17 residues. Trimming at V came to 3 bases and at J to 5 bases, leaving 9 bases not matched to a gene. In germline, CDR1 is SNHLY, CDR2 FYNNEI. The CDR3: CASSDGTGGYLDQPQHF. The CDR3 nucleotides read TGTGCCAGCAGTGATGGGACAGGGGGGTACTTAGATCAGCCCCAGCATTTT.

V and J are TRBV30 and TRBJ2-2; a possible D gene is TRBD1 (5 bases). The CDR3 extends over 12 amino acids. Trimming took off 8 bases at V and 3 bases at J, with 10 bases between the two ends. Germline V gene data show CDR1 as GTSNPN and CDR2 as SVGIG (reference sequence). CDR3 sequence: CAKDRDTGELFF. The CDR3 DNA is TGTGCCAAAGACAGAGACACCGGGGAGCTGTTTTTT. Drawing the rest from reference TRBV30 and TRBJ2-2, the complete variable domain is SQTIHQWPATLVQPVGSPLSLECTVEGTSNPNLYWYRQAAGRGLQLLFYSVGIGQISSEVPQNLSASRPQDRQFILSSKKLLLSDSGFYLCAKDRDTGELFFGEGSRLTVL.

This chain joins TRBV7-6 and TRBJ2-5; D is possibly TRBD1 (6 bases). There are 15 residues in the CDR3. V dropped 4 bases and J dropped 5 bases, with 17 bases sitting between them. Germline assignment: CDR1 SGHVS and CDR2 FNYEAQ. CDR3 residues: CASSSPTGLGETQYF. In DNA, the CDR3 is TGTGCCAGCAGCTCTCCTACAGGGCTCGGGGAGACCCAGTACTTC.

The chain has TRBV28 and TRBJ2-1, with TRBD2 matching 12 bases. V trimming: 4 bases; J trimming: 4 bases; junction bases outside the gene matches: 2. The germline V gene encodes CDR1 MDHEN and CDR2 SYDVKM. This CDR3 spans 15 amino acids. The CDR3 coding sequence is TGTGCCAGCAGTTCGACTAGCGGGGGATACAATGAGCAGTTCTTC. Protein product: CASSSTSGGYNEQFF.

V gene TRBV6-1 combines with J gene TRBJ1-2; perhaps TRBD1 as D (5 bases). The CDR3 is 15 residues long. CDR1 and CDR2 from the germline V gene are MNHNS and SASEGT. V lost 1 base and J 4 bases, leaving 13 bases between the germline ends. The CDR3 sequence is CASSEVGGFFYGYTF. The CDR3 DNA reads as TGTGCCAGCAGTGAAGTCGGGGGATTCTTCTATGGCTACACCTTC.

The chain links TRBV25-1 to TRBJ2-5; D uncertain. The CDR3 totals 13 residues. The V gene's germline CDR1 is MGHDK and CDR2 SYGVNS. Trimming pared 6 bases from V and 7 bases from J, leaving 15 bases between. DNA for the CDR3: TGTGCCAGCAGGACACTCCTCGGTGGGACCCAGTACTTC. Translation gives CASRTLLGGTQYF.

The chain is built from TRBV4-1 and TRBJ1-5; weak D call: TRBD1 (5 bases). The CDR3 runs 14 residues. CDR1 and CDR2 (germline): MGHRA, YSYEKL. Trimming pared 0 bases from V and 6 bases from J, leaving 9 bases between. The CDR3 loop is CASSQENRPQPQHF. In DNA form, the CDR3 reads TGCGCCAGCAGCCAAGAAAACAGGCCTCAGCCCCAGCATTTT.

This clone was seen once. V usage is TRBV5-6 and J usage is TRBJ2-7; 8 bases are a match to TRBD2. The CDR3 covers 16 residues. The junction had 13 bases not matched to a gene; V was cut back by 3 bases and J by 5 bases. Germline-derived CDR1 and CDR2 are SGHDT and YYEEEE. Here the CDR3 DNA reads TGTGCCAGCAGCTCCCTTCGGGCGGGAGGCGTAGACGAGCAGTACTTC. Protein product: CASSSLRAGGVDEQYF.

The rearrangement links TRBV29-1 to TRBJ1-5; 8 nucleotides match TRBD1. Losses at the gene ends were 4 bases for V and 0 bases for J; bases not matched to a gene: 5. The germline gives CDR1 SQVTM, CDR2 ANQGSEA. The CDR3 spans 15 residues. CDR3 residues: CSVGGGTGSNQPQHF. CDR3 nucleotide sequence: TGCAGCGTTGGGGGGGGGACAGGTAGCAATCAGCCCCAGCATTTT.